The clone carrying this T cell receptor beta chain has just one count. Its antigen is not identified. The data belong to a study of T cells after yellow fever vaccination. Overall study: The fractions with low cell numbers were processed using SMART-Seq v4 Ultra Low Input.

The CDR3 spans 13 residues. By 5'RACE template switching, TCR cDNA was produced, with a universal primer site and UMIs added in the process. TCRdb processed the 5' RACE reads anew with MiXCR; each CDR3 protein has one entry. This table holds 340,000 or so distinct CDR3 sequences, under 15% found once. Study-wide results and limits: The booster response re-showed most primary clones: 96% CD4, more than 70% CD8.

The chain is built from TRBV21-1 and TRBJ2-3; the D segment call TRBD1 is taken from the table without a DNA check. TRBV21-1 is noted as a pseudogene. The clonotype was recovered from a man aged 18 to 35 who received the YFV17D yellow fever vaccine. The material was CD4+ T cells sorted from PBMCs, obtained 15 days after the yellow fever booster vaccination. CDR3 nucleotide sequence: TGTGCCAGCACGCCCCGGGGGGGAGATACGCAGTATTTT. It translates to CASTPRGGDTQYF.